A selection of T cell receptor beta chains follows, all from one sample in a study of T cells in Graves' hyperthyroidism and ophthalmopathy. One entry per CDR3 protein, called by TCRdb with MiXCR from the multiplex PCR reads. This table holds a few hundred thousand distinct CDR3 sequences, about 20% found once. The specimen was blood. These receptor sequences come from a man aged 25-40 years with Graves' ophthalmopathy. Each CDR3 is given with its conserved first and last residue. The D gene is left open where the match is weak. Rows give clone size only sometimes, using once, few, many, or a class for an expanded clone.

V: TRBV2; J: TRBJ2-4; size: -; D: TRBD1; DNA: TGTGCCACCTTAGACAGGGGCGGTCAGTACTTC; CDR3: CATLDRGGQYF
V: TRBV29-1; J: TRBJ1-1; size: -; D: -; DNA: TGCAGCTTCCGGGGGCAGAACACTGAAGCTTTCTTT; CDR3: CSFRGQNTEAFF
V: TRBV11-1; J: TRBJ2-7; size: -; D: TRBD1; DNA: TGTGCCAGCAGCACAACCGGGACAGGGCTCGCCGGAAGCGAGCAGTACTTC; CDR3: CASSTTGTGLAGSEQYF
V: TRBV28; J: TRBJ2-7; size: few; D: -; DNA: TGTGCCAGCAGTTTATGGTCCCGGACATATACCTACGAGCAGTACTTC; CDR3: CASSLWSRTYTYEQYF
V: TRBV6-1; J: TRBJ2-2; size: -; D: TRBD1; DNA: TGTGCCAGCAGTCGGACAGGGCAGAACACCGGGGAGCTGTTTTTT; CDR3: CASSRTGQNTGELFF
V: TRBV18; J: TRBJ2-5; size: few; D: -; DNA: TGTGCCAGCTCTGGCGTCGTTCAAGAGACCCAGTACTTC; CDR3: CASSGVVQETQYF
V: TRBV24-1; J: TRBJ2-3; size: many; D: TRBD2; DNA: TGTGCCACCAGTGTAGCGGGAGCTGGCACAGATACGCAGTATTTT; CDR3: CATSVAGAGTDTQYF
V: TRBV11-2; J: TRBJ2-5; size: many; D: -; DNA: TGTGCCAGCAGCTTAGTGGTCAGGGAGCAAGAGACCCAGTACTTC; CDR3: CASSLVVREQETQYF
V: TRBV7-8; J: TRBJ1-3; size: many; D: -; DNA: TGTGCCAGCAGCACACACGTTGGAAACACCATATATTTT; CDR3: CASSTHVGNTIYF
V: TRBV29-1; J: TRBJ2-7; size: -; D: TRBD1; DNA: TGCAGCGTCGGTCGGGACAGGGACTCCTACGAGCAGTACTTC; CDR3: CSVGRDRDSYEQYF
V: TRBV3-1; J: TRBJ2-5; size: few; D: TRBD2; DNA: TGTGCCAGCAGCCAGCCTGGAGCGGGAGCGACGGAGACCCAGTACTTC; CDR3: CASSQPGAGATETQYF
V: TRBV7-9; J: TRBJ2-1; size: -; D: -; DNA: TGTGCCAGCAGCTTATCTATATACAATGAGCAGTTCTTC; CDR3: CASSLSIYNEQFF
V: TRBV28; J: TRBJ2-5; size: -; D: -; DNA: TGTGCCAGCAGCCTGACAGTAGAGAAAGAGACCCAGTACTTC; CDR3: CASSLTVEKETQYF
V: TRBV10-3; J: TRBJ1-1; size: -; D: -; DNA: TGTGCCATGGCACGATCCGAGAACACTGAAGCTTTCTTT; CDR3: CAMARSENTEAFF
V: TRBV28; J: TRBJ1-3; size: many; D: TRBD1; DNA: TGTGCCAGCAGTTCCAACAGGGGCCGCTCTGGAAACACCATATATTTT; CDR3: CASSSNRGRSGNTIYF
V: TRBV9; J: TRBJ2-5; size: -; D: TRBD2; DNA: TGTGCCAGCAGCGAGGGACGACTAGCGGGAGGAGGAGAGACCCAGTACTTC; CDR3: CASSEGRLAGGGETQYF
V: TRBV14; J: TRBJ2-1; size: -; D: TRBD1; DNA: TGTGCCAGCAGCCAACTAGAGGACAGGGCGGGTCGGTTCTTC; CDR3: CASSQLEDRAGRFF
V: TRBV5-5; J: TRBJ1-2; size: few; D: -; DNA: TGTGCCAGCGGGGGGAACGTCTTTTATGGCTACACCTTC; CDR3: CASGGNVFYGYTF
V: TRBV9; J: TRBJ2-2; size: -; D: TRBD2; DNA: TGTGCCAGCAGCCCACTAGCGGGAGACTACACCGGGGAGCTGTTTTTT; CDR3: CASSPLAGDYTGELFF
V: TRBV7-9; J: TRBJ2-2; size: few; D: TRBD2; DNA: TGTGCCAGCAGCAGATATGGACTAGCGGTCACCGGGGAGCTGTTTTTT; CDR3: CASSRYGLAVTGELFF
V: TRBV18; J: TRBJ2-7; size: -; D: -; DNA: TGTGCCAGCTCACCGGTCTCCCGTGGGGACGAGCAGTACTTC; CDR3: CASSPVSRGDEQYF
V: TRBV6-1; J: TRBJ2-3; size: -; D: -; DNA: TGTGCCAGCAGGGGGGGTCCTCCGGGCACAGATACGCAGTATTTT; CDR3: CASRGGPPGTDTQYF
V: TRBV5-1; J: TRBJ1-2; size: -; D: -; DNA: TGCGCCAGCAGCCAAGCGGGTCAGGGCTACTATGGCTACACCTTC; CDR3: CASSQAGQGYYGYTF
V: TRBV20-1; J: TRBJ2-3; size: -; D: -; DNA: TGCAGTGCTAGAGATCGTACGGGAGTCTCAGATACGCAGTATTTT; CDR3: CSARDRTGVSDTQYF
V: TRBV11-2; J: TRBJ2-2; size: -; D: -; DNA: TGTGCCAGCAGACCAGTCGGCAGGAACACCGGGGAGCTGTTTTTT; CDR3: CASRPVGRNTGELFF
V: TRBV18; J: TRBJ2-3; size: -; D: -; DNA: TGTGCCAGCTCAACCCAGGGTCCAGATACGCAGTATTTT; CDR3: CASSTQGPDTQYF
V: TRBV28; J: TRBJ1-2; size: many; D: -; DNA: TGTGCCAGCAGTTTAGGGGGCTCCCATGGCTACACCTTC; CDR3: CASSLGGSHGYTF
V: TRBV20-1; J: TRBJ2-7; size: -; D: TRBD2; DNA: TGCAGTGCTAGAGACCCCCGGGGTAGCGGGAGTTACGAGCAGTACTTC; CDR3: CSARDPRGSGSYEQYF
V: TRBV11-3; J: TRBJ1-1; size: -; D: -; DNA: TGTGCCAGCAGCTTAGTCGGACAGCCGAACACTGAAGCTTTCTTT; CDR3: CASSLVGQPNTEAFF
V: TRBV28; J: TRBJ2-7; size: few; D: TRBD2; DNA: TGTGCCAGCAGTCAACTAGCGGGACAGAGCTCCTACGAGCAGTACTTC; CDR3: CASSQLAGQSSYEQYF
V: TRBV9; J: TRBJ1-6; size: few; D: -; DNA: TGTGCCAGCAGCGTAGATAGCTCCTATAATTCACCCCTCCACTTT; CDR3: CASSVDSSYNSPLHF
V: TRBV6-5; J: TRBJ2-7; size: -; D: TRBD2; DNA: TGTGCCAGCAGTTACTCGAAGCTAGCGGGAACCGAGCAGTACTTC; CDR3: CASSYSKLAGTEQYF
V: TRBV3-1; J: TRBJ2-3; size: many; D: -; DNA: TGTGCCAGCAGACCGGGACCCCAAGATACGCAGTATTTT; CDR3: CASRPGPQDTQYF
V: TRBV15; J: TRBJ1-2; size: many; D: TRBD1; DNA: TGTGCCACCAGCAGGGCTACAGGGGGCAGCTATGGCTACACCTTC; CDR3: CATSRATGGSYGYTF
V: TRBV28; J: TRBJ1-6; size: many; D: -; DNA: TGTGCCAGCAGTTTATCCGGGGAGAAAAATTCACCCCTCCACTTT; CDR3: CASSLSGEKNSPLHF
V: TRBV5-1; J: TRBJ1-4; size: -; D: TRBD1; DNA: TGCGCCAGCAGCCGCACCGCCGGGACAGGATCCGAAAAACTGTTTTTT; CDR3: CASSRTAGTGSEKLFF
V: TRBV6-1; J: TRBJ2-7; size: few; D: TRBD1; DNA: TGTGCCAGCAGCGATACAGGGGTTGGCGAGCAGTACTTC; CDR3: CASSDTGVGEQYF
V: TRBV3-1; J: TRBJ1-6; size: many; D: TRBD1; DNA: TGTGCCAGCAGCCAAGATCTTGGGACAGTTTCGCATTCACCCCTCCACTTT; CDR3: CASSQDLGTVSHSPLHF
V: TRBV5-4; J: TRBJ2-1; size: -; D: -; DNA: TGTGCCAGCAGTACGGGACGTCCGGTTCGGAGGGAGCAGTTCTTC; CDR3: CASSTGRPVRREQFF
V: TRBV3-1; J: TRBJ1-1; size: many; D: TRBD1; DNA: TGTGCCAGCAGGCGACAGGGGGGCACTGAAGCTTTCTTT; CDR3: CASRRQGGTEAFF
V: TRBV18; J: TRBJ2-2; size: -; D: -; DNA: TGTGCCAGCTCATCCTTTTCCAGGAGGAACACCGGGGAGCTGTTTTTT; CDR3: CASSSFSRRNTGELFF
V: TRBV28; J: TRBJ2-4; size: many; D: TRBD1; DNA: TGTGCCAGCAGTTCCCTCAAGCACGGACAGGGGGCGTATGGTAACATTCAGTACTTC; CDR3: CASSSLKHGQGAYGNIQYF
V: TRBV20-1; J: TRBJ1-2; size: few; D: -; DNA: TGCAGTGCTAGCGGACACGCGGTAAACTATGGCTACACCTTC; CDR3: CSASGHAVNYGYTF
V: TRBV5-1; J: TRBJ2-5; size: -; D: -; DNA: TGCGCCAGCAGCTTACCGTCCAGCGCGCAAGAGACCCAGTACTTC; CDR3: CASSLPSSAQETQYF
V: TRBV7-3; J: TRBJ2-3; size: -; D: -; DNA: TGTGCCAGCAGCTTAAACTTCGGAGATACGCAGTATTTT; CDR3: CASSLNFGDTQYF
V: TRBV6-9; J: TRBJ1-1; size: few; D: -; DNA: TGTGCCAGCAGTTACTGGGGTCGGACTGAAGCTTTCTTT; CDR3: CASSYWGRTEAFF
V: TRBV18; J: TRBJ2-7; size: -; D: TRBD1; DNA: TGTGCCAGCTCACTAGGACAGGAGCTCTCCGAGCAGTACTTC; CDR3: CASSLGQELSEQYF
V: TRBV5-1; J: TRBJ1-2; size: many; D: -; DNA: TGCGCCAGCAGCCGAGGGAGTAACTATGGCTACACCTTC; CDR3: CASSRGSNYGYTF
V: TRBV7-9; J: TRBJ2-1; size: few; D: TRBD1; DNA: TGTGCCAGCAGCCCCTCACAAGGGGGCAGGAGGAATGAGCAGTTCTTC; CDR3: CASSPSQGGRRNEQFF
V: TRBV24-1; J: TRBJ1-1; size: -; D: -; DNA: TGTGCCACGTCGATAGGGACTGAAGCTTTCTTT; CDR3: CATSIGTEAFF
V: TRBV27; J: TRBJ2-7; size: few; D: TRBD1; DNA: TGTGCCAGCAGTTTAAGGACAGGTTCCGCCCCTAGGGAGCAGTACTTC; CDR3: CASSLRTGSAPREQYF
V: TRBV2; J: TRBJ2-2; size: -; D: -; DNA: TGTGCCAGCTGGGGGGCCCCGAACACCGGGGAGCTGTTTTTT; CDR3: CASWGAPNTGELFF
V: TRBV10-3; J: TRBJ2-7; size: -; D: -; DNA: TGTGCCATCAGTGAGTACAGGGTAGGTGAGCAGTACTTC; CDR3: CAISEYRVGEQYF
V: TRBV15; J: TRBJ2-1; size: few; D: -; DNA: TGTGCCACCAGCAGAGATAGTATAGGCGATGAGCAGTTCTTC; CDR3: CATSRDSIGDEQFF
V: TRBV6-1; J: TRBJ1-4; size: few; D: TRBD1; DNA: TGTGCCAGCAGTAAGACAGGGGGGTATGAAAAACTGTTTTTT; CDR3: CASSKTGGYEKLFF